The rows below give T cell receptor beta chains drawn from one sample of a study of regulatory T cells in long-lasting Graves disease. Each CDR3 protein is one row after TCRdb ran MiXCR on the multiplex PCR reads. Among 650,000 to 700,000 distinct CDR3 sequences listed, about 30% were seen once. Sequencing was performed on peripheral blood mononuclear cells (PBMCs), taken when the disease was refractory, from a patient treated with antithyroid drugs. These receptors were collected from a female donor with Graves disease. The CDR3 runs from the conserved cysteine through the conserved F or W. A D gene is named only where the DNA matches it firmly. Clone size is given for some rows only: seen once, a few or many times, or a class if the clone is expanded.

CDR3nt	CDR3aa	abundance	d_gene	v_gene	j_gene
TGCGCCAGCAGTGATACGGGGGCAGGGAGAGCCTACGAGCAGTACTTC	CASSDTGAGRAYEQYF	NA	NA	TRBV10-1	TRBJ2-7
TGTGCCAGCAGTTTATCGGGGTCGCCTCAGCCCCAGCATTTT	CASSLSGSPQPQHF	NA	NA	TRBV28	TRBJ1-5
TGTGCCAGCAGTTTTGGGGCCAGGGGGGAAGAGACCCAGTACTTC	CASSFGARGEETQYF	few	NA	TRBV12-3/TRBV12-4	TRBJ2-5
TGTGCCAGCAGTTATTTTAGCGGGAGGAGCGACGAGCAGTACTTC	CASSYFSGRSDEQYF	NA	TRBD2	TRBV7-9	TRBJ2-7
TGTGCCAGCGGCGACACGGGACAGGGTTCTTACGAGCAGTACTTC	CASGDTGQGSYEQYF	NA	TRBD1	TRBV19	TRBJ2-7
TGTGCCAGCCGGTTATTCACCGGGGAGCTGTTTTTT	CASRLFTGELFF	many	NA	TRBV2	TRBJ2-2
TGTGCCAGCAGCAATGAAGCACAGGGGCGGACTGAAGCTTTCTTT	CASSNEAQGRTEAFF	NA	TRBD1	TRBV7-9	TRBJ1-1
TGCAGCGTTGAAGATATATATGGCTACACCTTC	CSVEDIYGYTF	few	NA	TRBV29-1	TRBJ1-2
TGTGCCAGCAGTTTCCTCTCTTTCCTTGGGGATGGCTACACCTTC	CASSFLSFLGDGYTF	many	NA	TRBV28	TRBJ1-2
TGTGCCAGCATACGACCCCTGGGAAACACTGAAGCTTTCTTT	CASIRPLGNTEAFF	NA	NA	TRBV6-1	TRBJ1-1
TGTGCCACCGGATTGACAGGGGGCTCGGCAGCTTTCTTT	CATGLTGGSAAFF	NA	TRBD1	TRBV24-1	TRBJ1-1
TGTGCCAGCAGCCCCACTGAGGGGGCGAGTGGAAACACCATATATTTT	CASSPTEGASGNTIYF	NA	TRBD1	TRBV25-1	TRBJ1-3
TGTGCCAGCAGTGGACTAGCGGGAGAAGGGGAGACCCAGTACTTC	CASSGLAGEGETQYF	few	TRBD2	TRBV2	TRBJ2-5
TGTGCCAGCAGTTTCGGCGCAGTCGGGGGAGCAAGCAATCAGCCCCAGCATTTT	CASSFGAVGGASNQPQHF	few	NA	TRBV28	TRBJ1-5
TGTGCCAGTAGATCAGGGCTAGCCGGCGAGCAGTACTTC	CASRSGLAGEQYF	NA	NA	TRBV19	TRBJ2-7
TGTGCCAGCAGTTTACGGTGGGAGCAGTACTTC	CASSLRWEQYF	many	NA	TRBV28	TRBJ2-7
TGTGCCAGCAGCCAAGAGACAGGGAATGAAAAACTGTTTTTT	CASSQETGNEKLFF	NA	TRBD1	TRBV14	TRBJ1-4
TGTGCCAGCAATCCTATAGCGGGATCCCCCTACGAGCAGTACTTC	CASNPIAGSPYEQYF	NA	TRBD2	TRBV27	TRBJ2-7
TGTGCCAGCAGCGGCAGGTTTAGGCCCGAGACTGAAGCTTTCTTT	CASSGRFRPETEAFF	NA	NA	TRBV5-5	TRBJ1-1
TGTGCCAGCACCAAGCCGGGATTGAATGGCTACACCTTC	CASTKPGLNGYTF	few	NA	TRBV12-3/TRBV12-4	TRBJ1-2
TGTGCCAGCAGTGGTCGACAGGGAGCTCCGAATGGCTACACCTTC	CASSGRQGAPNGYTF	few	TRBD1	TRBV6-1	TRBJ1-2
TGTGCCAGCACCACACAGGGGAGGAGCAATCAGCCCCAGCATTTT	CASTTQGRSNQPQHF	many	TRBD1	TRBV28	TRBJ1-5
TGTGCCAGCAGGAGAAACAGACGGTTGGGCGAGACCCAGTACTTC	CASRRNRRLGETQYF	NA	NA	TRBV11-1	TRBJ2-5
TGTGCCAGCAGCCCGTTATCGGACAGCATCTATGGCTACACCTTC	CASSPLSDSIYGYTF	many	NA	TRBV7-2	TRBJ1-2
TGCAGTGCTACTAGACTAGCGGGCCTCCAAGAGACCCAGTACTTC	CSATRLAGLQETQYF	NA	TRBD2	TRBV20-1	TRBJ2-5
TGTGCCAGCAGCCCGTCGAGGGGACAGGGGAATCAGCCCCAGCATTTT	CASSPSRGQGNQPQHF	NA	TRBD1	TRBV3-1	TRBJ1-5
TGTGCCAGCAGTTTCCCAGGGGGCACTAATGAAAAACTGTTTTTT	CASSFPGGTNEKLFF	few	TRBD1	TRBV28	TRBJ1-4
TGTGCCAGCAGTCCTTTAGACAGCACGCTCTGGAACACTGAAGCTATCTTT	CASSPLDSTLWNTEAIF	NA	NA	TRBV27	TRBJ1-1
TGTGCCAGCGATTCCACAGGGGGCAGAAATCAGCCCCAGCATTTT	CASDSTGGRNQPQHF	NA	TRBD1	TRBV6-2/TRBV6-3	TRBJ1-5
TGTGCCAGCATCGACAGGGATAATTCACCCCTCCACTTT	CASIDRDNSPLHF	NA	TRBD1	TRBV2	TRBJ1-6
TGCAGTGCTGCCGGACTGTACACCTACGAGCAGTACTTC	CSAAGLYTYEQYF	NA	NA	TRBV20-1	TRBJ2-7
TGTGCCAGCAGTGAAGTGGCAGGCGGAAAGCAGTACTTC	CASSEVAGGKQYF	many	NA	TRBV2	TRBJ2-7
TGTGCCAGCAGTGCAGTGGGGACTAGCGGGACAACAGATACGCAGTATTTT	CASSAVGTSGTTDTQYF	few	TRBD2	TRBV12-3/TRBV12-4	TRBJ2-3
TGCGCCAGCAGCGGTGCGGAGGTCGGGGAGCTGTTTTTT	CASSGAEVGELFF	NA	NA	TRBV10-1	TRBJ2-2
TGTGCCAGCACCGAGACAGACTGGAATTCACCCCTCCACTTT	CASTETDWNSPLHF	NA	NA	TRBV2	TRBJ1-6
TGTGCCTGGAGTGCCGTCGAAGGGACCCAGTACTTC	CAWSAVEGTQYF	few	NA	TRBV30	TRBJ2-5
TGTGCCATCAGTGAGTCCGTCAGGGGAAACAATCAGCCCCAGCATTTT	CAISESVRGNNQPQHF	NA	NA	TRBV10-3	TRBJ1-5
TGTGCCAGCAGCCCAGGGGGGGCTAACTATGGCTACACCTTC	CASSPGGANYGYTF	many	TRBD1	TRBV2	TRBJ1-2
TGTGCCAGCAGCCCACACAATTCACCCCTCCACTTT	CASSPHNSPLHF	NA	NA	TRBV28	TRBJ1-6
TGTGCCAGCAGAACCCAAGCGGGTTCTGAGACCCAGTACTTC	CASRTQAGSETQYF	NA	NA	TRBV3-1	TRBJ2-5
TGTGCCAGCAGGAGGACAGGGGGTTTCCCCACTGAAGCTTTCTTT	CASRRTGGFPTEAFF	many	TRBD1	TRBV28	TRBJ1-1
TGTGCCTGGAGTTTCAATGGGCGGAACACTGAAGCTTTCTTT	CAWSFNGRNTEAFF	NA	NA	TRBV30	TRBJ1-1
TGTGCCAGCAGTTTAGGCACTAGCAATCAGCCCCAGCATTTT	CASSLGTSNQPQHF	many	NA	TRBV12-3/TRBV12-4	TRBJ1-5
TGTGCCATCAGTGATTTGGGGACAGGGGGGTCTGAAGCTTTCTTT	CAISDLGTGGSEAFF	NA	TRBD1	TRBV10-3	TRBJ1-1
TGCAGTGCTAGTGGGGGCAGGGTAAGAGAGCAGTACTTC	CSASGGRVREQYF	few	NA	TRBV20-1	TRBJ2-7
TGTGCCAGCAGTGACCGGGACAGGGTCACAGATACGCAGTATTTT	CASSDRDRVTDTQYF	NA	TRBD1	TRBV6-1	TRBJ2-3
TGTGCCAGCAGCCACAGCGGCTTC	CASSHSGF	few	NA	TRBV14	TRBJ2-4
TGTGCCAGCAGTTTATCTGGGACAGGGGGCCGCAATCAGCCCCAGCATTTT	CASSLSGTGGRNQPQHF	few	TRBD1	TRBV27	TRBJ1-5
TGTGCCAGCAGCCGAAGGAGGGCAGGAATGAACACTGAAGCTTTCTTT	CASSRRRAGMNTEAFF	NA	NA	TRBV7-2	TRBJ1-1
TGTGCCACCTCATACATGAACACTGAAGCTTTCTTT	CATSYMNTEAFF	NA	NA	TRBV10-3	TRBJ1-1
TGCAGTGCTACCCGATCTGAATCCCTCGGGGAAAAACTGTTTTTT	CSATRSESLGEKLFF	NA	NA	TRBV20-1	TRBJ1-4
TGCAGTGCTAGATTTGGACGGATGAACACTGAAGCTTTCTTT	CSARFGRMNTEAFF	NA	NA	TRBV20-1	TRBJ1-1
TGCAGTGCTAGTAGCGGGAGTCGTCAAGAGACCCAGTACTTC	CSASSGSRQETQYF	NA	TRBD2	TRBV20-1	TRBJ2-5